What follows are 2 T cell receptor beta chains derived from one specimen sequenced in a study of T cell responses to AZD1222 COVID-19 vaccine. Data came from immunoSEQ multiplex PCR; TCRdb stores just in-frame clones and leaves some out. The sample consists of 150,000 to 200,000 clones, around 90% of them appearing once. The sequences come from peripheral blood, collected 28 days after the second AZD1222 dose. Source of these receptors: an adult who received the AZD1222 COVID-19 vaccine.

The genes are TRBV7-2 and TRBJ1-4; no firm D call. CDR3 length: 15 amino acids. The germline gives CDR1 SGHTA, CDR2 FQGNSA. Trimming took off 0 bases at V and 4 bases at J, with 9 bases between the two ends. The CDR3, as DNA: TGTGCCAGCAGCTTAGCCAAGGGCTATAATGAAAAACTGTTTTTT. Translated, it gives CASSLAKGYNEKLFF.

The chain combines TRBV15 with TRBJ1-4, with 8 bases lining up with TRBD1. Germline-derived CDR1 and CDR2 are LNHNV and YYDKDF (reference sequence). Unmatched junction bases numbered 4, after V lost 0 bases and J lost 10 bases. The length of the CDR3 is 14 residues. The CDR3: CATSRDSGGRKLFF. CDR3 DNA: TGTGCCACCAGCAGAGATTCAGGGGGCCGAAAACTGTTTTTT. Full variable domain (rest looked up from reference TRBV15 and TRBJ1-4): DAMVIQNPRYQVTQFGKPVTLSCSQTLNHNVMYWYQQKSSQAPKLLFHYYDKDFNNEADTPDNFQSRRPNTSFCFLDIRSPGLGDTAMYLCATSRDSGGRKLFFGSGTQLSVL.